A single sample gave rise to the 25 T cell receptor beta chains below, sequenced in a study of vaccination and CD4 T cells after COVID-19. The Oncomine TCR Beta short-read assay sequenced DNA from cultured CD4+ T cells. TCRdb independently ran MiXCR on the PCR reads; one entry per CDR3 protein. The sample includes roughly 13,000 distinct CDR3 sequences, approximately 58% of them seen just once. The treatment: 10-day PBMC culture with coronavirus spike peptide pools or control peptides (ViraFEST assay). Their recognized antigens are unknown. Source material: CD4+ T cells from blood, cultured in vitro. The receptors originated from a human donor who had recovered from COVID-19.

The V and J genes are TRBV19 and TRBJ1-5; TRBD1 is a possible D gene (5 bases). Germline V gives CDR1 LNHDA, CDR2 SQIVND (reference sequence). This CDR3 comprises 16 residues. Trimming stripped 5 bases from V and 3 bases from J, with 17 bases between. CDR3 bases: TGTGCCAGTAGTTCCACGGGGCAGGGCGTCAATCAGCCCCAGCATTTT. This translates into CASSSTGQGVNQPQHF.

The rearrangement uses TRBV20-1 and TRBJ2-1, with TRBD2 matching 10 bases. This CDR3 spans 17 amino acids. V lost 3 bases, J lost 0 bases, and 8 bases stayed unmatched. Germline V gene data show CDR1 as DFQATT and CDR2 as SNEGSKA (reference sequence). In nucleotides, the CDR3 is TGCAGTGCTAGTGGTCTAGCGGGGGTAAGCTCCTACAATGAGCAGTTCTTC. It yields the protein CSASGLAGVSSYNEQFF.

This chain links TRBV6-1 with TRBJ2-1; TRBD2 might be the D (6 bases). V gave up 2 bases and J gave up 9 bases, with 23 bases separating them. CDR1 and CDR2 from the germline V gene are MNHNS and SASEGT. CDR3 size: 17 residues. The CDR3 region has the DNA TGTGCCAGCAGTGAACCCCTCGGGGGAGGCGGCCGGGCTGAGCAGTTCTTC. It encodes CASSEPLGGGGRAEQFF.

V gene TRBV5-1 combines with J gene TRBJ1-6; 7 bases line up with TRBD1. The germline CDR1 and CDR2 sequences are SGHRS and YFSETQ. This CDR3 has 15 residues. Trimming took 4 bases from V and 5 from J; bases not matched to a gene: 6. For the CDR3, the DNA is TGCGCCAGCAGCCCCACAGGGGTGCATAATTCACCCCTCCACTTT. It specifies CASSPTGVHNSPLHF.

CDR3 coding DNA: TGTGCCAGCAGCCCCACAGGGGCGGGGACCGGGGAGCTGTTTTTT. Translation gives CASSPTGAGTGELFF. The chain couples TRBV7-3 to TRBJ2-2; D is perhaps TRBD1 (7 bases). Germline V gene sequence: CDR1 SGHTA, CDR2 FQGTGA. Deletions cut 5 bases from V and 5 bases from J, with 15 bases between. The CDR3 is 15 amino acids.

The CDR3 nucleotides are TGTGCCAGCAGCTTAACCGGGGGGACCCAGTACTTC. Encoded protein: CASSLTGGTQYF. The rearrangement uses TRBV7-3 and TRBJ2-5, with D perhaps TRBD2 (6 bases). Germline V gives CDR1 SGHTA, CDR2 FQGTGA. CDR3 size: 12 residues. V was trimmed by 0 bases and J by 7 bases, leaving 6 bases between them.

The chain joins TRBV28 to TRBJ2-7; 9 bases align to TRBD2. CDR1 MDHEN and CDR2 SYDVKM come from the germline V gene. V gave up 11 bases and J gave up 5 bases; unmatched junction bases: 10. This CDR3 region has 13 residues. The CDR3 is CAHQASGNDEQYF. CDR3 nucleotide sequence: TGTGCCCACCAGGCTAGCGGGAACGACGAGCAGTACTTC.

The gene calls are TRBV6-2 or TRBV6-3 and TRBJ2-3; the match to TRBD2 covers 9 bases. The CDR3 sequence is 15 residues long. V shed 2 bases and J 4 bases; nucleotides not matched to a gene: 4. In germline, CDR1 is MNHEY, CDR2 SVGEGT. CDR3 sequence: CASSYPREGADTQYF. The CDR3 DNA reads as TGTGCCAGCAGTTACCCGCGGGAGGGAGCAGATACGCAGTATTTT.

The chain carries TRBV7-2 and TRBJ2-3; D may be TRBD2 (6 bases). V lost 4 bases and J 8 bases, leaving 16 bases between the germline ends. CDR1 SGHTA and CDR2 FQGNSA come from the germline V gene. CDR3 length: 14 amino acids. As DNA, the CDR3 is TGTGCCAGCAGCTCCAGGGACTCCTGGTCTACGCAGTATTTT. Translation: CASSSRDSWSTQYF.

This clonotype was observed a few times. CDR3 sequence reads: CASSKATGPLAELYQETQYF. CDR3 bases: TGTGCCAGCAGCAAAGCAACTGGCCCGCTAGCGGAGCTGTACCAAGAGACCCAGTACTTC. V gene TRBV21-1 combines with J gene TRBJ2-5; the D segment call TRBD2 is taken from the table without a DNA check. TRBV21-1 is termed a pseudogene. CDR3 length: 20 residues.

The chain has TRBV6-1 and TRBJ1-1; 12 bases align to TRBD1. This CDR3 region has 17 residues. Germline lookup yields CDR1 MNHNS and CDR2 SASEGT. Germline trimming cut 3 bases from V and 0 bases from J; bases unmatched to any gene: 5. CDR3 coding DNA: TGTGCCAGCAGTGAGGGACAGGGGGCACCCATGAACACTGAAGCTTTCTTT. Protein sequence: CASSEGQGAPMNTEAFF.

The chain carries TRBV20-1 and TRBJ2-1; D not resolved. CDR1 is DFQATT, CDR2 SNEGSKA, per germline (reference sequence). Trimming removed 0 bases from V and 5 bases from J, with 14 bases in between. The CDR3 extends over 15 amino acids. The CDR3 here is CSARDLARVNNEQFF. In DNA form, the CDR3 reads TGCAGTGCTAGAGATCTCGCGCGAGTTAACAATGAGCAGTTCTTC.

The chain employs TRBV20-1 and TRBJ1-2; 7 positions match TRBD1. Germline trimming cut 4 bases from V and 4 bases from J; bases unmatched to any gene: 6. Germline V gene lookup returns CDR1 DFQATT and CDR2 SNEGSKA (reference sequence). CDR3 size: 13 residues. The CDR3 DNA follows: TGCAGTGCTAAGGGCCAGGGGGGCTATGGCTACACCTTC. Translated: CSAKGQGGYGYTF.

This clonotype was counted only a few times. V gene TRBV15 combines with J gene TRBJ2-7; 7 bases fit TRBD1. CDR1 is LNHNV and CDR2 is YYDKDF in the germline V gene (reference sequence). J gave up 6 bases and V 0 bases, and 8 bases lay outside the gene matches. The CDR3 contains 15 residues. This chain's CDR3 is CATSRERGQLSEQYF. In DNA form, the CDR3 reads TGTGCCACCAGCAGAGAGAGGGGGCAGTTATCCGAGCAGTACTTC.

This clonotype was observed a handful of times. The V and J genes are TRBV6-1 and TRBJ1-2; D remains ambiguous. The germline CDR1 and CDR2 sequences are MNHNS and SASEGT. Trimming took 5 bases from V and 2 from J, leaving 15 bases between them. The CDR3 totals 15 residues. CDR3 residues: CASSQTLRWNYGYTF. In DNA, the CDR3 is TGTGCCAGCAGTCAAACCCTCAGGTGGAACTATGGCTACACCTTC.

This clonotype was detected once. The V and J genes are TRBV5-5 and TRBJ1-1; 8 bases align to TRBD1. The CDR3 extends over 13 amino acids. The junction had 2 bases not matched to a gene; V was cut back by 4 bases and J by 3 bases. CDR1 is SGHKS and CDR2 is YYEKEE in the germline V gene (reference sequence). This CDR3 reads CASSAQGDTEAFF. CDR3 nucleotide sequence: TGTGCCAGCAGCGCACAGGGGGACACTGAAGCTTTCTTT.

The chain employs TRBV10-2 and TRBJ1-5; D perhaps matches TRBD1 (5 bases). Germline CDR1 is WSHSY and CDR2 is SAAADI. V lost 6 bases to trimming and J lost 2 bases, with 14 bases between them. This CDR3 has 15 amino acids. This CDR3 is CASRGAGRGNQPQHF. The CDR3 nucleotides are TGCGCCAGCAGGGGCGCAGGGAGGGGCAATCAGCCCCAGCATTTT.

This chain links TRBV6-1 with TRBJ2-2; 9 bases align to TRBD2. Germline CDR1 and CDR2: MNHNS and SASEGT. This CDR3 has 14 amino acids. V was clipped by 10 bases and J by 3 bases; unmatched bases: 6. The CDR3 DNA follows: TGTGCCACCCGACTAGCGGCCCACACCGGGGAGCTGTTTTTT. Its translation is CATRLAAHTGELFF.

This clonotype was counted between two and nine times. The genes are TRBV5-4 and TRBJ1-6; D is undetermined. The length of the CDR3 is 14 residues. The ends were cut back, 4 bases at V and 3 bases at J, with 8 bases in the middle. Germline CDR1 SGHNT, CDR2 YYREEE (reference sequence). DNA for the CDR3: TGTGCCAGCAGCGCCCGGGACTATAATTCACCCCTCCACTTT. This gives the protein CASSARDYNSPLHF.

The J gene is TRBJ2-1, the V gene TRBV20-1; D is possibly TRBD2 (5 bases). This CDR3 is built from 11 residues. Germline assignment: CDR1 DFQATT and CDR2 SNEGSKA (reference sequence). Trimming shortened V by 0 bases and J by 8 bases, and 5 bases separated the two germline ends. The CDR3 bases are TGCAGTGCTAGAGATAGCGATGAGCAGTTCTTC. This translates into CSARDSDEQFF.

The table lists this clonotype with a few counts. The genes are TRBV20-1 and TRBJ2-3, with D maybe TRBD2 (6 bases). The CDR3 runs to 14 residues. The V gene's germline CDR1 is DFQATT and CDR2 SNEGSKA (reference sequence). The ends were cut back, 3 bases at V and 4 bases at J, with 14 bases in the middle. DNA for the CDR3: TGCAGTGCTAGGCCCCGGGAGTGGGCAGATACGCAGTATTTT. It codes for CSARPREWADTQYF.

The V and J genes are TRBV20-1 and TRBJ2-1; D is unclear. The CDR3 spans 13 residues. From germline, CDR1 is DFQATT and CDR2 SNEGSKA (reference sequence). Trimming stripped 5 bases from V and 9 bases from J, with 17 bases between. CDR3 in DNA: TGCAGTGCTCCGCTGTTACCGTTCAGTGAGCAGTTCTTC. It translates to CSAPLLPFSEQFF.

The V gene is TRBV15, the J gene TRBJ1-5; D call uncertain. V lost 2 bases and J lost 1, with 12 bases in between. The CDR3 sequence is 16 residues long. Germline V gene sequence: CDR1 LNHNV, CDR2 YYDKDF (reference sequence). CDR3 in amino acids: CATSRPLQESNQPQHF. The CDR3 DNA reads TGTGCCACCAGCAGACCCCTTCAAGAAAGCAATCAGCCCCAGCATTTT.

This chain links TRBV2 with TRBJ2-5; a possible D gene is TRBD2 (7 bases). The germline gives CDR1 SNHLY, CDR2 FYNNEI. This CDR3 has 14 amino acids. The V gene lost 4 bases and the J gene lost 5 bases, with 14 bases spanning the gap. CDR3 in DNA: TGTGCCAGCAGTGCGGGGGGCGCGAGGGAGACCCAGTACTTC. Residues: CASSAGGARETQYF.

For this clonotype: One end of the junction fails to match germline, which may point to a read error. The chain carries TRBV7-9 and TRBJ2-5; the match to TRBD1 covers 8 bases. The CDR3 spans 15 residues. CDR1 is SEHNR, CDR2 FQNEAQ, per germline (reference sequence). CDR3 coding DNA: TGCGCCAGCAGCTCCGGACAGGGCGGTTTCGGGACCCAGTACTTC. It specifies CASSSGQGGFGTQYF.